This T cell receptor (beta chain) was recorded in a study of T cells in Graves' hyperthyroidism and ophthalmopathy. This clonotype came up many times. Trimming removed 1 base from V and 5 bases from J, with 11 bases in between. Germline loops: CDR1 GTSNPN, CDR2 SVGIG (reference sequence). This CDR3 is 13 amino acids long. Amplification targeted TCR beta CDR3 regions from RNA transcripts. The primer set for the first-round RT-PCR of the TCR CDR3 was HTBI. TCRdb passed the multiplex PCR reads through MiXCR, listing each CDR3 protein once. The sample includes more than 350,000 distinct CDR3 sequences, about 14% of them seen just once.

The chain combines TRBV30 with TRBJ1-1, with a possible D match to TRBD1 (6 bases). The TCR comes from a woman aged 30 to 39 with Graves' ophthalmopathy. Sequencing input: blood. The CDR3 is CAWSGSGTTEAFF. For the CDR3, the DNA is TGTGCCTGGAGTGGATCAGGGACAACTGAAGCTTTCTTT.